The 21 T cell receptor beta chains below come from one sample, sequenced in a study of blood T cell repertoires in COVID-19. The protocol was immunoSEQ multiplex PCR, while the TCRdb copy is restricted to in-frame clones and leaves out a portion. The sample lists over 150,000 clones; approximately 80% were seen once. The sample taken for sequencing was peripheral blood. The receptor source for this set is a woman aged 55 to 70 with acute or convalescent COVID-19.

The chain carries TRBV4-1 and TRBJ1-4; 8 positions agree with TRBD1. Germline lookup yields CDR1 MGHRA and CDR2 YSYEKL. The CDR3 sequence is 16 residues long. The V gene end was trimmed by 2 bases and the J gene end by 7 bases; junction bases not matched to a gene: 9. CDR3 DNA: TGCGCCAGCAGCCAAAGCTCCGGGACAGGACTTGAAAAACTGTTTTTT. Translating it yields CASSQSSGTGLEKLFF.

The chain carries TRBV2 and TRBJ2-1; 9 bases fit TRBD1. Germline V gene sequence: CDR1 SNHLY, CDR2 FYNNEI. The length of the CDR3 is 16 residues. V lost 6 bases to trimming and J lost 2 bases; unmatched junction nucleotides: 8. CDR3 nucleotides: TGTGCCAGCAGCCTACAGGGGGCCCTAACCTACAATGAGCAGTTCTTC. Protein sequence: CASSLQGALTYNEQFF.

The chain recombines TRBV18 with TRBJ1-6; possible D gene TRBD1, 5 bases. Germline-derived CDR1 and CDR2 are KGHSH and LQKENI. This CDR3 has 16 residues. V lost 2 bases to trimming and J lost 14 bases, with 22 bases between them. As DNA, the CDR3 is TGTGCCAGCTCACCAACGGGACCGGGCCTAACTAGCACCCTCCACTTT. It encodes CASSPTGPGLTSTLHF.

This chain links TRBV28 with TRBJ1-4, with 7 positions matching TRBD1. Losses at the gene ends were 5 bases for V and 6 bases for J; bases not matched to a gene: 6. Germline CDR1 is MDHEN and CDR2 is SYDVKM. The CDR3 loop spans 14 amino acids. CDR3 coding DNA: TGTGCCAGCAGTAGGGGGCTTAGGCATGAAAAACTGTTTTTT. This sequence encodes CASSRGLRHEKLFF. The complete variable domain, with remaining parts taken from reference TRBV28 and TRBJ1-4, reads DVKVTQSSRYLVKRTGEKVFLECVQDMDHENMFWYRQDPGLGLRLIYFSYDVKMKEKGDIPEGYSVSREKKERFSLILESASTNQTSMYLCASSRGLRHEKLFFGSGTQLSVL.

This chain connects TRBV6-5 to TRBJ1-6; no clear D. This CDR3 is 16 amino acids long. Per the germline V gene, CDR1 is MNHEY and CDR2 is SVGAGI. V was pared by 2 bases and J by 4 bases, with 12 bases between. CDR3 residues: CASSYGAARYNSPLHF. The CDR3 DNA reads as TGTGCCAGCAGTTACGGAGCAGCCCGGTATAATTCACCCCTCCACTTT.

The chain has TRBV18 and TRBJ2-5, with TRBD1 matching over 11 bases. The germline gives CDR1 KGHSH, CDR2 LQKENI. The CDR3 has 14 residues. V lost 7 bases and J lost 5; bases outside the gene matches: 6. The CDR3 protein is CASFGQGAHETQYF. The CDR3 DNA reads as TGTGCCAGCTTCGGACAGGGGGCGCATGAGACCCAGTACTTC. Full variable domain (missing parts from reference TRBV18 and TRBJ2-5): NAGVMQNPRHLVRRRGQEARLRCSPMKGHSHVYWYRQLPEEGLKFMVYLQKENIIDESGMPKERFSAEFPKEGPSILRIQQVVRGDSAAYFCASFGQGAHETQYFGPGTRLLVL.

CDR3 protein: CASSPLGSPTNTDTQYF. In DNA form, the CDR3 reads TGTGCCAGCTCACCACTTGGGAGCCCGACCAACACAGATACGCAGTATTTT. The chain is built from TRBV18 and TRBJ2-3; TRBD2 might be the D (5 bases). Germline V CDR1 and CDR2: KGHSH, LQKENI. The CDR3 totals 17 residues. V was pared by 1 base and J by 2 bases, with 16 bases between.

The chain recombines TRBV27 with TRBJ2-1; TRBD1 matches 7 bases. V lost 5 bases and J lost 5; bases outside the gene matches: 6. Germline loops: CDR1 MNHEY, CDR2 SMNVEV (reference sequence). This CDR3 has 14 amino acids. CDR3 sequence: CASSQGTVHNEQFF. In DNA, the CDR3 is TGTGCCAGCAGTCAAGGGACAGTTCACAATGAGCAGTTCTTC.

CDR3: CASTPQGYNSPLHF. The CDR3 DNA reads as TGCGCCAGCACTCCCCAGGGTTATAATTCACCCCTCCACTTT. The rearrangement uses TRBV10-1 and TRBJ1-6, with D perhaps matching TRBD1 (5 bases). Germline V CDR1 and CDR2: WNHNN, SYGVQD (reference sequence). The germline V and J ends were trimmed by 7 bases and 4 bases, with 11 bases remaining between them. This CDR3 has 14 amino acids.

V is TRBV7-2 and J is TRBJ2-5; 7 positions agree with TRBD1. The V gene's germline CDR1 is SGHTA and CDR2 FQGNSA. The CDR3 loop spans 15 amino acids. V lost 5 bases and J lost 4; bases outside the gene matches: 10. The CDR3 DNA reads as TGTGCCAGCAGCCCGAGACAGGGTAGTCGAGAGACCCAGTACTTC. This translates into CASSPRQGSRETQYF.

The J gene is TRBJ1-1, the V gene TRBV5-1, with D unresolved. Deletions cut 1 base from V and 1 base from J, with 11 bases between. CDR3 length: 15 residues. Germline CDR1 is SGHRS and CDR2 is YFSETQ. The CDR3 is CASSLTAGRNTEAFF. CDR3 in DNA: TGCGCCAGCAGCTTGACCGCGGGAAGGAACACTGAAGCTTTCTTT.

The gene calls are TRBV14 and TRBJ2-1, with 9 bases identical to TRBD2. This CDR3 has 16 amino acids. V lost 4 bases and J lost 4; bases outside the gene matches: 8. CDR1 SGHDN and CDR2 FVKESK come from the germline V gene. CDR3 in DNA: TGTGCCAGCAGCCCGCTAGGGCTAGCGGGGTACAATGAGCAGTTCTTC. It encodes CASSPLGLAGYNEQFF.

V usage is TRBV2 and J usage is TRBJ1-4; D is unclear. The CDR3 consists of 12 residues. Looked up from germline, CDR1 is SNHLY and CDR2 is FYNNEI. Trimming removed 6 bases from V and 8 bases from J, with 10 bases in between. The CDR3 DNA follows: TGTGCCAGCAGAGCTGCGGGGGAAAAACTGTTTTTT. It yields the protein CASRAAGEKLFF.

There are a few counts of this clone. V and J are TRBV10-2 and TRBJ1-2, with 7 bases lining up with TRBD1. The V gene's germline CDR1 is WSHSY and CDR2 SAAADI. This CDR3 contains 13 residues. V shed 5 bases, J shed 4 bases, and the junction held 4 bases outside the gene matches. The DNA of the CDR3 is TGCGCCAGCAGTAACAGGGGTGGCTATGGCTACACCTTC. This encodes CASSNRGGYGYTF.

The genes are TRBV5-1 and TRBJ2-5, with 8 bases matching TRBD1. After removal of 3 bases from V and 5 bases from J, the junction contained 9 bases not matched to a gene. Per the germline V gene, CDR1 is SGHRS and CDR2 is YFSETQ. The CDR3 sequence is 15 residues long. CDR3 DNA sequence: TGCGCCAGCAGCTCGAGCGGACAGGGAATGGAGACCCAGTACTTC. The encoded protein is CASSSSGQGMETQYF. Filled out from reference TRBV5-1 and TRBJ2-5, the complete variable domain reads KAGVTQTPRYLIKTRGQQVTLSCSPISGHRSVSWYQQTPGQGLQFLFEYFSETQRNKGNFPGRFSGRQFSNSRSEMNVSTLELGDSALYLCASSSSGQGMETQYFGPGTRLLVL.

This clone showed up just a few times. This sequence joins TRBV18 and TRBJ1-2; possibly TRBD1 for D (5 bases). V was shortened by 3 bases and J by 8 bases, with 13 bases between the two germline ends. Germline V gene lookup returns CDR1 KGHSH and CDR2 LQKENI. The CDR3 sequence is 13 residues long. The CDR3 loop is CASSPGGGKGYTF. The DNA of the CDR3 is TGTGCCAGCTCACCCGGTGGGGGGAAAGGCTACACCTTC.

This chain links TRBV30 with TRBJ2-2, with D perhaps matching TRBD1 (6 bases). Trimming shortened V by 2 bases and J by 6 bases, and 16 bases separated the two germline ends. The CDR3 extends over 15 amino acids. Per the germline V gene, CDR1 is GTSNPN and CDR2 is SVGIG (reference sequence). The CDR3 region is CAWSRPGTLAGELFF. Written as DNA, the CDR3 is TGTGCCTGGAGTAGACCCGGGACATTGGCCGGGGAGCTGTTTTTT. The whole variable domain, remainder taken from reference TRBV30 and TRBJ2-2, is SQTIHQWPATLVQPVGSPLSLECTVEGTSNPNLYWYRQAAGRGLQLLFYSVGIGQISSEVPQNLSASRPQDRQFILSSKKLLLSDSGFYLCAWSRPGTLAGELFFGEGSRLTVL.

The V gene is TRBV29-1, the J gene TRBJ2-1, with a possible D match to TRBD1 (5 bases). The germline V gene has CDR1 SQVTM and CDR2 ANQGSEA. The CDR3 is 10 residues long. V lost 3 bases to trimming and J lost 10 bases, with 7 bases between them. The CDR3 nucleotides are TGCAGCGTTGACAAGGGGGAGCAGTTCTTC. Protein: CSVDKGEQFF.

The gene calls are TRBV9 and TRBJ1-6; 9 positions match TRBD1. Germline trimming cut 4 bases from V and 9 bases from J; bases unmatched to any gene: 11. This CDR3 contains 16 residues. Germline assignment: CDR1 SGDLS and CDR2 YYNGEE. CDR3 region: CASSLLGTGNASPLHF. For the CDR3, the DNA is TGTGCCAGCAGCCTCCTAGGGACAGGGAACGCTTCACCCCTCCACTTT.

V and J are TRBV7-9 and TRBJ1-2, with D unresolved. CDR1 and CDR2 from the germline V gene are SEHNR and FQNEAQ (reference sequence). V gave up 2 bases and J gave up 1 base, with 11 bases separating them. The CDR3 covers 15 residues. This CDR3 is CASSLWADDNYGYTF. CDR3 in DNA: TGTGCCAGCAGCTTATGGGCAGACGATAACTATGGCTACACCTTC.

The J gene is TRBJ2-2, the V gene TRBV27; 7 positions match TRBD2. CDR3 size: 22 residues. V dropped 5 bases and J dropped 1; count of bases not matched to a gene: 25. The germline V gene has CDR1 MNHEY and CDR2 SMNVEV (reference sequence). CDR3 DNA sequence: TGTGCCAGCAGTCGACAAAAAAAAGGGGCGGGTAAACTAGCGAAGAACACCGGGGAGCTGTTTTTT. This translates into CASSRQKKGAGKLAKNTGELFF.